This TCR beta chain appears in the sequencing data of a study of blood T cell repertoires in COVID-19. Study in general: Acute-phase and convalescent COVID-19 samples originated in the United States, Italy and Spain. PBMCs, B-cell-depleted T cells, or T cells were the source of the cDNA or gDNA that made up the material.

Authors' analysis steps: The authors estimated nucleated cell counts from reference gene primer amplification. Using immunoSEQ multiplex PCR, the repertoire was profiled, and TCRdb retains in-frame clones only, with some absent. The D gene and trimming were derived from the DNA, and the V and J assignments and clone size from that table. The table includes 150,000 or so clones, 90% to 95% detected once. The V gene's germline CDR1 is LNHDA and CDR2 SQIVND (reference sequence). The CDR3 is made up of 16 amino acids. V lost 2 bases, J lost 7 bases, and 9 bases stayed unmatched. V gene TRBV19 combines with J gene TRBJ1-4; 8 bases align to TRBD1. The specimen sequenced was peripheral blood. The clonotype originates from a man between 45 and 60 years old with acute or convalescent COVID-19. The CDR3 spells CASSITGQVTGEKLFF. The DNA of the CDR3 is TGTGCCAGTAGTATAACGGGACAGGTGACGGGTGAAAAACTGTTTTTT.